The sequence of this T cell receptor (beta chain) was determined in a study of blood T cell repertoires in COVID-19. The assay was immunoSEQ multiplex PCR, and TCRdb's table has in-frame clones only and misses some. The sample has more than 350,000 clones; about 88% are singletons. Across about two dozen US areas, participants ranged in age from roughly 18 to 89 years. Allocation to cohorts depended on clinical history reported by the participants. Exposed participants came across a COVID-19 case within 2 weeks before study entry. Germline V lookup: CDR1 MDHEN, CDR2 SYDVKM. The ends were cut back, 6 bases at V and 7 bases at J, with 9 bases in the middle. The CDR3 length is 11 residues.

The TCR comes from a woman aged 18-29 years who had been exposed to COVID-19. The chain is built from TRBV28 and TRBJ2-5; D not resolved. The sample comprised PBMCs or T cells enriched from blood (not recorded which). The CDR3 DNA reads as TGTGCCAGCAGGACAAGCACGACCCAGTACTTC. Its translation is CASRTSTTQYF. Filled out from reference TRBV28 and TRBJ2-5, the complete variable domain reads DVKVTQSSRYLVKRTGEKVFLECVQDMDHENMFWYRQDPGLGLRLIYFSYDVKMKEKGDIPEGYSVSREKKERFSLILESASTNQTSMYLCASRTSTTQYFGPGTRLLVL.